A single sample is the source of the 11 T cell receptor beta chains below, sequenced in a study of cytomegalovirus exposure and HLA in healthy donors. With 60 Vbeta and 13 Jbeta primers, the PCR was carried out. Using immunoSEQ multiplex PCR, the repertoire was profiled, and TCRdb retains in-frame clones only, with some absent. The data contain over 100,000 clones, approximately 8.8% of them seen just once; the ten biggest clones take up 5.5%. Sequenced input: PBMCs. The receptors come from a man in his forties in good health and CMV-seronegative.

The table lists this clone with a few counts. The gene calls are TRBV18 and TRBJ2-3, with D maybe TRBD2 (6 bases). The CDR3 runs 16 residues. Per the germline V gene, CDR1 is KGHSH and CDR2 is LQKENI. The V and J ends lost 3 bases and 2 bases respectively, with 15 bases between them. CDR3: CASSPNPGTLTDTQYF. In DNA, the CDR3 is TGTGCCAGCTCACCCAACCCTGGGACTCTCACAGATACGCAGTATTTT.

The chain couples TRBV2 to TRBJ2-7; 7 bases match TRBD1. The V gene end was trimmed by 6 bases and the J gene end by 1 base; junction bases not matched to a gene: 6. Germline V CDR1 and CDR2: SNHLY, FYNNEI. The CDR3 sequence is 14 residues long. The CDR3: CASRGPGQSYEQYF. The CDR3 DNA sequence: TGTGCCAGCAGAGGTCCGGGACAGTCCTACGAGCAGTACTTC.

This rearrangement joins TRBV30 to TRBJ2-3; D gene unclear. This CDR3 is built from 12 residues. Trimming cost V 3 bases and J 1 base, with 5 bases left between them. Per germline, CDR1 GTSNPN and CDR2 SVGIG (reference sequence). CDR3: CAWRRGTDTQYF. DNA of the CDR3: TGTGCCTGGAGAAGAGGCACAGATACGCAGTATTTT.

This clone has just a few counts. The V gene is TRBV4-2, the J gene TRBJ1-6; D may be TRBD1 (5 bases). This CDR3 has 14 amino acids. Germline assignment: CDR1 LGHNA and CDR2 YNFKEQ. Deletions cut 7 bases from V and 8 bases from J, with 15 bases between. The CDR3 is CASTEQGGDSPLHF. In DNA form, the CDR3 reads TGTGCCAGCACCGAGCAGGGCGGAGATTCACCCCTCCACTTT.

This clone was counted only a few times. The rearrangement uses TRBV7-3 and TRBJ2-2, with TRBD1 identical over 8 bases. CDR1 and CDR2 (germline): SGHTA, FQGTGA. The V segment lost 5 bases and the J segment 4 bases; nucleotides outside the gene matches: 9. This CDR3 spans 16 amino acids. CDR3 residues: CASSRATGAGTGELFF. CDR3 coding DNA: TGTGCCAGCAGCCGAGCGACAGGGGCCGGCACCGGGGAGCTGTTTTTT.

This clone was seen more than once but under ten times. This chain joins TRBV6-5 and TRBJ1-2; D might be TRBD1 (5 bases). Trimming removed 2 bases at V and 5 bases at J, with 15 bases between. CDR1 MNHEY and CDR2 SVGAGI come from the germline V gene. There are 15 residues in the CDR3. CDR3 sequence reads: CASSYRSGISYGYTF. As DNA, the CDR3 is TGTGCCAGCAGTTACAGGTCAGGGATTTCTTATGGCTACACCTTC.

This clone was seen only a few times. This rearrangement joins TRBV6-1 to TRBJ2-7; a weak D match, TRBD2 (5 bases). Trimming took off 5 bases at V and 5 bases at J, with 19 bases between the two ends. Germline CDR1 is MNHNS and CDR2 is SASEGT. The CDR3 length is 15 residues. CDR3: CASSLGSGIVNEQYF. The CDR3 DNA follows: TGTGCCAGCAGTCTCGGGTCCGGGATAGTCAACGAGCAGTACTTC.

The V gene is TRBV15, the J gene TRBJ1-6, with 8 positions matching TRBD1. The CDR3 is 17 amino acids. V shed 1 base and J 8 bases; nucleotides not matched to a gene: 10. Germline CDR1 is LNHNV and CDR2 is YYDKDF (reference sequence). The CDR3 loop is CATSRGPTGVKDSPLHF. The CDR3 nucleotides read TGTGCCACCAGCAGAGGCCCGACAGGGGTAAAGGATTCACCCCTCCACTTT.

This sequence joins TRBV2 and TRBJ2-2, with TRBD1 identical over 9 bases. This CDR3 region has 17 residues. The V and J ends lost 3 bases and 5 bases, in that order; junction bases with no gene match: 10. Per germline, CDR1 SNHLY and CDR2 FYNNEI. CDR3 protein: CASSESPQGAQTGELFF. CDR3 nucleotide sequence: TGTGCCAGCAGTGAGAGCCCACAGGGGGCGCAAACCGGGGAGCTGTTTTTT.

This chain joins TRBV30 and TRBJ1-6; D uncertain. Trimming removed 1 base from V and 7 bases from J, with 5 bases in between. From germline, CDR1 is GTSNPN and CDR2 SVGIG (reference sequence). The CDR3 covers 12 residues. Here the CDR3 reads CAWSAGNSPLHF. CDR3 in DNA: TGTGCCTGGAGTGCGGGGAATTCACCCCTCCACTTT.

This clone was observed a handful of times. V gene TRBV7-9 combines with J gene TRBJ2-1, with a weak D call TRBD2 (5 bases). With 4 bases removed from V and 10 bases from J, the gap between germline ends came to 14 bases. This CDR3 comprises 13 residues. CDR1 SEHNR and CDR2 FQNEAQ come from the germline V gene (reference sequence). The DNA of the CDR3 is TGTGCCAGCAGCTCCCGGACTGCCTGGGAGCAGTTCTTC. It specifies CASSSRTAWEQFF.